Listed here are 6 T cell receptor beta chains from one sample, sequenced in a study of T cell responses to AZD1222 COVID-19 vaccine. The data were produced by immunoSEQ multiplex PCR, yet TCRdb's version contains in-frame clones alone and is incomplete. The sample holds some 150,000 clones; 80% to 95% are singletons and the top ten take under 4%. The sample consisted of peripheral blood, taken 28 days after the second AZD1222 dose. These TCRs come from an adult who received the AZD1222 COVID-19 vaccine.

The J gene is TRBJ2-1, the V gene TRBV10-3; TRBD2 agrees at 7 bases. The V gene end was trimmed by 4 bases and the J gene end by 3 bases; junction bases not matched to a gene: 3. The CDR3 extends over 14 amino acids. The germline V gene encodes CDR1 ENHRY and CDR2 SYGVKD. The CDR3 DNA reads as TGTGCCATCAGTGCTACTAGCGTCTACAATGAGCAGTTCTTC. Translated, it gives CAISATSVYNEQFF.

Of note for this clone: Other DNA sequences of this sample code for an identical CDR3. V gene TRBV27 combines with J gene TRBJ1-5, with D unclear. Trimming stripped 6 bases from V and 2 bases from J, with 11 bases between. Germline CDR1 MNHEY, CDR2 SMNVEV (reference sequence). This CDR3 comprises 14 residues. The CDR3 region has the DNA TGTGCCAGCAGCCTTGACGGACGCAATCAGCCCCAGCATTTT. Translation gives CASSLDGRNQPQHF.

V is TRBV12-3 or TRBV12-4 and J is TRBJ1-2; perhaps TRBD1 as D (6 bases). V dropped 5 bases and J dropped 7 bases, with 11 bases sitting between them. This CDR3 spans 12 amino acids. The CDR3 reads CASSPRTAGYTF. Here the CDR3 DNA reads TGTGCCAGCAGTCCGAGGACAGCTGGCTACACCTTC.

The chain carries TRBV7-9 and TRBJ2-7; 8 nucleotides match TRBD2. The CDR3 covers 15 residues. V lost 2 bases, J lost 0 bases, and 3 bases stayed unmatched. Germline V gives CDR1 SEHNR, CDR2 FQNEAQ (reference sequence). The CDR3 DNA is TGTGCCAGCAGCTTAACTAGCGGTTACTCCTACGAGCAGTACTTC. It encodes CASSLTSGYSYEQYF.

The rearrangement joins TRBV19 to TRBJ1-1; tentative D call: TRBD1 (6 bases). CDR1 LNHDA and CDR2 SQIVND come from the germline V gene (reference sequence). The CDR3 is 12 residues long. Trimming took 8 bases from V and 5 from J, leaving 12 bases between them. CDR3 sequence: CASGRRGTEAFF. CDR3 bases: TGTGCCAGTGGGCGCAGGGGTACTGAAGCTTTCTTT.

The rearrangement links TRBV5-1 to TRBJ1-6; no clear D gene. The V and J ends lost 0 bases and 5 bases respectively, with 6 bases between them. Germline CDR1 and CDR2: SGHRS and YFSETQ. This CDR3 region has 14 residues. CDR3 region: CASSLADNNSPLHF. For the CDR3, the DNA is TGCGCCAGCAGCTTGGCAGACAATAATTCACCCCTCCACTTT. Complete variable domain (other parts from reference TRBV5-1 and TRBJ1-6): KAGVTQTPRYLIKTRGQQVTLSCSPISGHRSVSWYQQTPGQGLQFLFEYFSETQRNKGNFPGRFSGRQFSNSRSEMNVSTLELGDSALYLCASSLADNNSPLHFGNGTRLTVT.